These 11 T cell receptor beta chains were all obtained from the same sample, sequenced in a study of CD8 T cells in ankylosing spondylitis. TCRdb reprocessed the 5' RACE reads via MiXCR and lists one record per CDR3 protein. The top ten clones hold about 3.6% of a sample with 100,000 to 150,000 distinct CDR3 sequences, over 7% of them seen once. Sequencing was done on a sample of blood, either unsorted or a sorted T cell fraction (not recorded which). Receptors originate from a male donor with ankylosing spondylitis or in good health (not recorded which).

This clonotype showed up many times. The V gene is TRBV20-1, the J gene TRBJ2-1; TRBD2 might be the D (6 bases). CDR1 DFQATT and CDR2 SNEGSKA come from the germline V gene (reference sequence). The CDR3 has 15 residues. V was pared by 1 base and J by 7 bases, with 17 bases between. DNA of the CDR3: TGCAGTGCTAGAGTATGGAGGGGCCCCCGTAATGAGCAGTTCTTC. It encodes CSARVWRGPRNEQFF.

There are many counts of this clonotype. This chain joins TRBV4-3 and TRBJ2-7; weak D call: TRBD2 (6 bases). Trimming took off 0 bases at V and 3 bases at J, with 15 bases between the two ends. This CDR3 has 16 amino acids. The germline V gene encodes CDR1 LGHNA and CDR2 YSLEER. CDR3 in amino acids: CASSQDLTPGGYEQYF. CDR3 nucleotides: TGCGCCAGCAGCCAAGATTTAACACCCGGGGGCTACGAGCAGTACTTC.

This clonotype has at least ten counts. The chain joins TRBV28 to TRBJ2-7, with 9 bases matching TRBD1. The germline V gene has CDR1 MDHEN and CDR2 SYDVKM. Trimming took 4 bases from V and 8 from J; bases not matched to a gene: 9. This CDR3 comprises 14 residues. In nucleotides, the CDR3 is TGTGCCAGCAGTTGGCCGACAGGGGGTACCAAGCAGTACTTC. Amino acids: CASSWPTGGTKQYF.

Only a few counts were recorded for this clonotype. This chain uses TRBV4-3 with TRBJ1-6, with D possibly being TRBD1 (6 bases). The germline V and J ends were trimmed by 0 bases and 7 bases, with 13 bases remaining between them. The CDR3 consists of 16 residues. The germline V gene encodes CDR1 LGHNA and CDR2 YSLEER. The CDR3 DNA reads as TGCGCCAGCAGCCAAGATTTCAACCAGGGGAATTCACCCCTCCACTTT. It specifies CASSQDFNQGNSPLHF.

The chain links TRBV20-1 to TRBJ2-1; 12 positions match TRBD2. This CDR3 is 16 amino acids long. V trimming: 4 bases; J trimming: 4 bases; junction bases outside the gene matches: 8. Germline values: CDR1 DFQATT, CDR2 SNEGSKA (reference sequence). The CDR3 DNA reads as TGCAGTGCTACTGGGCTAGCGGGAGGGATATACAATGAGCAGTTCTTC. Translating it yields CSATGLAGGIYNEQFF.

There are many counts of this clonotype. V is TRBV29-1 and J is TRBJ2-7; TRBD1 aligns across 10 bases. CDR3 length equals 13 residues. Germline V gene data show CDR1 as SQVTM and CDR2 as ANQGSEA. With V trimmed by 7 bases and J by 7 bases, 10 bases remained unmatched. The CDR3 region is CSGIRTGGNEQYF. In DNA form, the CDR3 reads TGCAGCGGGATTCGGACAGGGGGTAATGAGCAGTACTTC.

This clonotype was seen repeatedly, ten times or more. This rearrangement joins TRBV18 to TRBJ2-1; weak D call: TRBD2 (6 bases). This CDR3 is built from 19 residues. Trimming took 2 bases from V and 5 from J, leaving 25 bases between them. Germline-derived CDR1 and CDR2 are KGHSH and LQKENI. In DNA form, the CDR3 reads TGTGCCAGCTCACCAATTGGGGTAATTGGCGGGATCGACAACAATGAGCAGTTCTTC. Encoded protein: CASSPIGVIGGIDNNEQFF. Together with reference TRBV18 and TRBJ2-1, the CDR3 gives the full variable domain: NAGVMQNPRHLVRRRGQEARLRCSPMKGHSHVYWYRQLPEEGLKFMVYLQKENIIDESGMPKERFSAEFPKEGPSILRIQQVVRGDSAAYFCASSPIGVIGGIDNNEQFFGPGTRLTVL.

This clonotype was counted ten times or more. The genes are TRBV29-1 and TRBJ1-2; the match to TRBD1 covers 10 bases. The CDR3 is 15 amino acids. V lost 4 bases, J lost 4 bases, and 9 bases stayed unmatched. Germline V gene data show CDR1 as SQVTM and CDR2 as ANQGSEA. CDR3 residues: CSVAMLGQGTYGYTF. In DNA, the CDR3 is TGCAGCGTTGCCATGCTGGGACAGGGGACCTATGGCTACACCTTC.

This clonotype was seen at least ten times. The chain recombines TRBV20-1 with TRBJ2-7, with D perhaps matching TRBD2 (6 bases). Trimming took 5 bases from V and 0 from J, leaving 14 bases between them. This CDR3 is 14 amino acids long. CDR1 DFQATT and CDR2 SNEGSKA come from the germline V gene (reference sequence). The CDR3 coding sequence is TGCAGTGCTCCTAGCGAGAGAAGCTCCTACGAGCAGTACTTC. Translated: CSAPSERSSYEQYF.

The DNA of the CDR3 is TGTGCCAGCAGCTTAGGAGGACTAGCGGGAGGAGGCCGCTACGAGCAGTACTTC. As protein: CASSLGGLAGGGRYEQYF. V gene TRBV7-8 combines with J gene TRBJ2-7; TRBD2 aligns across 14 bases. Losses at the gene ends were 1 base for V and 3 bases for J; bases not matched to a gene: 8. The germline CDR1 and CDR2 sequences are SGHVS and FQNEAQ. This CDR3 has 18 residues.

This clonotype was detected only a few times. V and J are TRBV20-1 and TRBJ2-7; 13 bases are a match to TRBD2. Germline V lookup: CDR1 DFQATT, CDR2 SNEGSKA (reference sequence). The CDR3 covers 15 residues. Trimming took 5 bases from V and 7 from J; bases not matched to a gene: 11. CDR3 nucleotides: TGCAGTGCTCAAGGACTAGCGGGGGACGGGGGGGAGCAGTACTTC. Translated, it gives CSAQGLAGDGGEQYF.